This T cell receptor (beta chain) originates from a study of coeliac disease. Looking at the study overall: Disease groups: newly diagnosed active, refractory type I, gluten-free-diet controlled.

This CDR3 is built from 14 residues. V was trimmed by 7 bases and J by 6 bases, leaving 13 bases between them. Germline V gives CDR1 LNHDA, CDR2 SQIVND (reference sequence). Clones were sequenced by immunoSEQ multiplex PCR, and TCRdb holds only the in-frame ones, with some missing. The data show about 1,600 clones, around 64% seen once. General observations from the study: According to the authors, this method cannot detect gliadin-specific T cells in an unbiased way. Lower clonality than controls marked TRB and TRG repertoires from active celiac intraepithelial and lamina propria samples.

On this clone itself: Antigen unknown.

The sequence was collected from a woman in her forties or fifties with celiac disease on a gluten-free diet. The sequenced material came from intraepithelial lymphocytes from the gut. The chain joins TRBV19 to TRBJ1-6, with D hard to call. CDR3 in amino acids: CASKPRLRNSPLHF. The CDR3 DNA follows: TGTGCCAGTAAGCCCCGACTCCGTAATTCACCCCTCCACTTT. The variable domain in full, with the rest retrieved from reference TRBV19 and TRBJ1-6, is DGGITQSPKYLFRKEGQNVTLSCEQNLNHDAMYWYRQDPGQGLRLIYYSQIVNDFQKGDIAEGYSVSREKKESFPLTVTSAQKNPTAFYLCASKPRLRNSPLHFGNGTRLTVT.